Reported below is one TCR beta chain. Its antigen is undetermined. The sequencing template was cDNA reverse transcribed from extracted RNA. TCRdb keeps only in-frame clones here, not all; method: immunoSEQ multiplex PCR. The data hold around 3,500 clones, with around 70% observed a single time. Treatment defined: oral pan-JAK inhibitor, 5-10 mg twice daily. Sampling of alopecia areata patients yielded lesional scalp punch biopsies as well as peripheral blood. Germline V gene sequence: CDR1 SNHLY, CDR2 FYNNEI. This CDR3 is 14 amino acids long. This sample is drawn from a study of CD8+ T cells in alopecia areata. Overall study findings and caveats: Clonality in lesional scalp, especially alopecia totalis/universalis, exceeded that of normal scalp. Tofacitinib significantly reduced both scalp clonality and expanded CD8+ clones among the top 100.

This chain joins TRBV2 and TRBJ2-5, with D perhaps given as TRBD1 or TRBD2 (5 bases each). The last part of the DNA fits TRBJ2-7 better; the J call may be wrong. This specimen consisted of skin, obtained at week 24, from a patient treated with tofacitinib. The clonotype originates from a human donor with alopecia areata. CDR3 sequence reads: CASLRPGRTIEQYF. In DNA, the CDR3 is TGTGCCAGCCTACGACCGGGGCGGACCATCGAGCAGTACTTC.